The rows below give T cell receptor beta chains drawn from one sample of a study of T cell responses to AZD1222 COVID-19 vaccine. TCRdb keeps only in-frame clones here, not all; method: immunoSEQ multiplex PCR. This table has about 200,000 clones, 88% appearing once. Sample: peripheral blood, taken on day 0 of AZD1222 vaccination. The receptors were gathered from an adult in good health. Both conserved end residues are part of each CDR3. The order of the fields is V gene, J gene, CDR3 protein.

TRBV7-2	TRBJ1-2	CASSLRGDNYGYTF
TRBV10-3	TRBJ2-5	CAISESGTVGSQETQYF
TRBV7-9	TRBJ1-2	CASSLSYGQDALLYGYTF
TRBV7-2	TRBJ2-7	CASSSEPRDSDVQQYF
TRBV10-3	TRBJ1-5	CAISDGGAGQPQHF
TRBV14	TRBJ2-1	CASSQDPGTKQFF
TRBV6-1	TRBJ1-2	CASTIQSTYGYTF
TRBV6-1	TRBJ1-2	CASSEYTDRVGGYTF
TRBV4-1	TRBJ1-6	CASSQGTGYNSPLHF
TRBV11-2	TRBJ2-1	CASSLEGTGGFNEQFF
TRBV2	TRBJ2-5	CASSEFWGQETQYF
TRBV27	TRBJ2-1	CASSLGTGQGRGKEQFF
TRBV3-1/TRBV3-2	TRBJ2-5	CASSRQPLGETQYF
TRBV7-2	TRBJ1-6	CASSMGQPSSYNSPLHF
TRBV30	TRBJ1-5	CAWSRGSNQPQHF
TRBV27	TRBJ1-2	CASSLWTGTGYYGYTF
TRBV29-1	TRBJ1-1	CSVRDRGLTEAFF
TRBV3-1/TRBV3-2	TRBJ2-2	CASSQAGGGSGELFF
TRBV29-1	TRBJ1-2	CSVEEGRGGYTF
TRBV5-1	TRBJ2-3	CASSLEGTGYPDTQYF
TRBV2	TRBJ2-5	CASSVTRGGETQYF
TRBV3-1/TRBV3-2	TRBJ2-3	CASSQDGPPRYTQYF
TRBV27	TRBJ2-7	CASLSLGGPGEQYF
TRBV7-2	TRBJ1-4	CASSSVGGGYGLFF
TRBV6-2/TRBV6-3	TRBJ1-5	CASSYGRLKDQPQHF
TRBV9	TRBJ1-2	CASSVDPRNYGYTF
TRBV6-5	TRBJ1-1	CASSYSGQGVNTEAFF
TRBV27	TRBJ1-2	CASSLNRMGGYTF
TRBV4-2	TRBJ2-7	CASSQGWELEQYF
TRBV2	TRBJ2-3	CASSRGLSTDTQYF
TRBV3-1/TRBV3-2	TRBJ1-2	CASSQLDRSNGYTF
TRBV19	TRBJ2-1	CASTLSGGADEQFF
TRBV4-1	TRBJ2-7	CASSQELETGPYEQYF
TRBV3-1/TRBV3-2	TRBJ2-1	CASKLAGGLNEQFF
TRBV19	TRBJ1-2	CASTQQTAPGPNYGYTF
TRBV2	TRBJ1-2	CAQWGAGGSYGYTF
TRBV18	TRBJ2-7	CASSPTTTSVEQYF
TRBV12-3/TRBV12-4	TRBJ1-1	CASSLQENTEAFF
TRBV12-3/TRBV12-4	TRBJ2-7	CASRAGGEQYF
TRBV7-3	TRBJ1-3	CASSLLAGNTIYF
TRBV6-1	TRBJ2-5	CASSEQGRGETQYF
TRBV12-3/TRBV12-4	TRBJ2-3	CASSSRGITQYF
TRBV5-1	TRBJ2-5	CASSTPRGETQYF
TRBV6-5	TRBJ1-1	CASSYDLTGNTEAFF
TRBV2	TRBJ2-6	CASKGTPSSGANVLTF
TRBV19	TRBJ1-5	CASSQTGGSNQPQHF
TRBV6-5	TRBJ2-1	CASSYSKGGGGYEQFF
TRBV28	TRBJ2-7	CASSSPSGSGAYEQYF
TRBV28	TRBJ1-1	CASSFRDTEAFF
TRBV10-1	TRBJ1-5	CASSESRGADQPQHF
TRBV18	TRBJ2-5	CASSPLGEETQYF
TRBV6-4	TRBJ2-3	CASSEASGGHTDTQYF
TRBV9	TRBJ1-1	CASSAVGTGSAFF
TRBV9	TRBJ2-5	CASSRGTAETQYF